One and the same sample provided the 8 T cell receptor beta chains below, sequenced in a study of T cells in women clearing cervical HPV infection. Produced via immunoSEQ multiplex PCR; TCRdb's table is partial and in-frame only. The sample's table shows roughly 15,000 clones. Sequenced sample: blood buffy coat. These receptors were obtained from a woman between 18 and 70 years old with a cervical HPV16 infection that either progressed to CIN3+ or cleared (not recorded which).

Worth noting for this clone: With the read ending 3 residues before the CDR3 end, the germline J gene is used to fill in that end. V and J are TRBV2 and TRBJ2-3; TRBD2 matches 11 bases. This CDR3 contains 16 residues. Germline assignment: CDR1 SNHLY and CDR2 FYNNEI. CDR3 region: CASSDAGTSGQETQYF. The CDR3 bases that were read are TGTGCCAGCAGTGATGCCGGGACTAGCGGCCAAGAGACG.

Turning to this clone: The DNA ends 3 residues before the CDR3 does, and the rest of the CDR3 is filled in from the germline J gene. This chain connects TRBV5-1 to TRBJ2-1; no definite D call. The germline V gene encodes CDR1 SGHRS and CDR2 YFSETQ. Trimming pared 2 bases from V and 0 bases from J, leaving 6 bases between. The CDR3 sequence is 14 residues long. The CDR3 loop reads CASSFHSSYNEQFF. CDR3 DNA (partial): TGCGCCAGCAGCTTTCATAGCTCCTACAATGAG.

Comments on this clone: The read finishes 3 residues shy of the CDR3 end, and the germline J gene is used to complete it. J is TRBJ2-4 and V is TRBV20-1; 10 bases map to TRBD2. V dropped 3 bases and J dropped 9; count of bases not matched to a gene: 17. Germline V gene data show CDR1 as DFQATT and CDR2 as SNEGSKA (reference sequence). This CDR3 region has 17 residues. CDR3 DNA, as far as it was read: TGCAGTGCTAGCTTTCGGGTAGCGGGAGGCCGGGGGACCATT. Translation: CSASFRVAGGRGTI. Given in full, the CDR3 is CSASFRVAGGRGTIQYF.

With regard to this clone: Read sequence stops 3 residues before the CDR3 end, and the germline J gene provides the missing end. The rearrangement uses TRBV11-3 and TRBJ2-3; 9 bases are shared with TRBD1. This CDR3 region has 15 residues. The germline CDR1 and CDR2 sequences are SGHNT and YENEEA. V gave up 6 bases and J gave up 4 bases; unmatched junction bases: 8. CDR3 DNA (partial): TGTGCCAGCAGGGGACAGGGCACAAGATCAGATACG. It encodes CASRGQGTRSDT. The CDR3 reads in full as CASRGQGTRSDTQYF.

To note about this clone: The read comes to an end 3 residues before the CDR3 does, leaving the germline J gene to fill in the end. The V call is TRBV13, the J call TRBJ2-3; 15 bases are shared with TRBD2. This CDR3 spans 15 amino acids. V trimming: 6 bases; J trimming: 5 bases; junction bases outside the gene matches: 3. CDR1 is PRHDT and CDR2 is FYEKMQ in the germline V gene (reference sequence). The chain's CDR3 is CASRRTSGGEDTQYF. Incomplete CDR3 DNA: TGTGCCAGCAGGAGGACTAGCGGGGGGGAAGATACG.

CDR3 bases read: TGTGCCAGCAGCTCCCAAGACAGGGGGGCCTACAATGAG. As protein: CASSSQDRGAYNE. The whole CDR3 protein reads CASSSQDRGAYNEQFF. The J gene is TRBJ2-1, the V gene TRBV7-6; 9 bases are shared with TRBD1. With the read ending 3 residues before the CDR3 end, the germline J gene is used to fill in that end. The CDR3 is 16 amino acids. Per germline, CDR1 SGHVS and CDR2 FNYEAQ. V dropped 4 bases and J dropped 2; count of bases not matched to a gene: 6.

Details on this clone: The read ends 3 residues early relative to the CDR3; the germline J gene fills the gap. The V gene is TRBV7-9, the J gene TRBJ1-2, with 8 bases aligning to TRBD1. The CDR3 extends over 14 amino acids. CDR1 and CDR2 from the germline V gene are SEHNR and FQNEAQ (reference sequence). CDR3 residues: CASSLGQGADEYTF. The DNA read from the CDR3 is TGTGCCAGCAGCTTAGGTCAGGGGGCGGATGAA.

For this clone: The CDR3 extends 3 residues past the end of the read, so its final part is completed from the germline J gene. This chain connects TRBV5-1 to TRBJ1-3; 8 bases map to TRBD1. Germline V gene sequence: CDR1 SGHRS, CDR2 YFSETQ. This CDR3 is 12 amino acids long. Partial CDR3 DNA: TGCGCCAGCAGCTTGGGACAGGGGAAG. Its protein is CASSLGQGK. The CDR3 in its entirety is CASSLGQGKIYF.